The 15 T cell receptor beta chains below come from one sample, sequenced in a study of graft-versus-host responses after intestinal transplantation. The data were produced by immunoSEQ multiplex PCR, yet TCRdb's version contains in-frame clones alone and is incomplete. The table records 99,000 or so clones, roughly 90% of them present only once. The antigens these receptors bind are not known. Material: unstimulated CD8+ T cells sorted from spleen or lymph node cells, obtained before transplant. Every receptor here comes from a human donor who was the organ donor for an intestinal transplant.

The rearrangement links TRBV19 to TRBJ2-1; 8 bases match TRBD2. V trimming: 4 bases; J trimming: 2 bases; junction bases outside the gene matches: 4. Per the germline V gene, CDR1 is LNHDA and CDR2 is SQIVND (reference sequence). The CDR3 extends over 15 amino acids. CDR3 residues: CASSRGTRTYNEQFF. CDR3 nucleotide sequence: TGTGCCAGTAGTAGAGGGACTAGGACCTACAATGAGCAGTTCTTC.

This clone was counted a few times. J is TRBJ2-7 and V is TRBV6-1; D might be TRBD1 (6 bases). CDR1 and CDR2 from the germline V gene are MNHNS and SASEGT. V gave up 8 bases and J gave up 3 bases, with 14 bases separating them. There are 13 residues in the CDR3. The CDR3 nucleotides read TGTGCCAGCTCCCTGGACAGCTACTACGAGCAGTACTTC. Translated, it gives CASSLDSYYEQYF.

The J gene is TRBJ1-1, the V gene TRBV5-6; TRBD1 aligns across 12 bases. This CDR3 contains 13 residues. The germline gives CDR1 SGHDT, CDR2 YYEEEE. The trim removed 2 bases at V and 8 bases at J, leaving 1 base unmatched. The CDR3 here is CASSLGTGGEAFF. The CDR3 nucleotides read TGTGCCAGCAGCTTAGGGACAGGGGGCGAAGCTTTCTTT. The entire variable domain, with the rest obtained from reference TRBV5-6 and TRBJ1-1, is as follows: DAGVTQSPTHLIKTRGQQVTLRCSPKSGHDTVSWYQQALGQGPQFIFQYYEEEERQRGNFPDRFSGHQFPNYSSELNVNALLLGDSALYLCASSLGTGGEAFFGQGTRLTVV.

J is TRBJ2-1 and V is TRBV11-3, with D maybe TRBD1 (5 bases). The CDR3 spans 16 residues. Trimming shortened V by 0 bases and J by 0 bases, and 9 bases separated the two germline ends. The V gene's germline CDR1 is SGHNT and CDR2 YENEEA. As DNA, the CDR3 is TGTGCCAGCAGCTTAGAGGGTACAGGCTCCTACAATGAGCAGTTCTTC. Its translation is CASSLEGTGSYNEQFF. The full variable domain, completed using reference TRBV11-3 and TRBJ2-1, is EAGVVQSPRYKIIEKKQPVAFWCNPISGHNTLYWYLQNLGQGPELLIRYENEEAVDDSQLPKDRFSAERLKGVDSTLKIQPAELGDSAVYLCASSLEGTGSYNEQFFGPGTRLTVL.

The rearrangement joins TRBV5-1 to TRBJ1-2; D not certain. The CDR3 spans 11 residues. Germline V gene lookup returns CDR1 SGHRS and CDR2 YFSETQ. The V end lost 5 bases, the J end lost 5 bases, and 7 bases lay between the germline ends. The CDR3 loop is CASRAVYGYTF. The DNA of the CDR3 is TGCGCCAGCAGGGCTGTTTATGGCTACACCTTC.

V usage is TRBV19 and J usage is TRBJ2-3, with 9 bases that match TRBD2. The CDR3 is 16 residues long. V shed 4 bases and J 4 bases; nucleotides not matched to a gene: 9. In germline, CDR1 is LNHDA, CDR2 SQIVND (reference sequence). The CDR3, as DNA: TGTGCCAGTAGTAAGTCTAGCGGGATTCGTCCAGATACGCAGTATTTT. Encoded protein: CASSKSSGIRPDTQYF.

The J gene is TRBJ1-2, the V gene TRBV29-1; D is perhaps TRBD1 (6 bases). This CDR3 comprises 13 residues. Trimming pared 7 bases from V and 5 bases from J, leaving 17 bases between. Looked up from germline, CDR1 is SQVTM and CDR2 is ANQGSEA. The CDR3 DNA reads TGCAGCGCCCTCACGACAGGAGAATATGGCTACACCTTC. Amino acid sequence: CSALTTGEYGYTF.

The chain employs TRBV9 and TRBJ1-5; D remains unclear. V gave up 4 bases and J gave up 6 bases, with 17 bases separating them. CDR3 length: 15 amino acids. CDR1 is SGDLS, CDR2 YYNGEE, per germline. Here the CDR3 reads CASSPGVGMTQPQHF. In nucleotides, the CDR3 is TGTGCCAGCAGCCCAGGCGTTGGTATGACTCAGCCCCAGCATTTT.

The rearrangement joins TRBV7-9 to TRBJ2-3; 10 bases line up with TRBD2. The J segment lost 5 bases and the V segment lost 6 bases, leaving 8 bases of the junction unmatched. The CDR3 has 15 amino acids. The germline CDR1 and CDR2 sequences are SEHNR and FQNEAQ (reference sequence). CDR3 residues: CASRSEAGGVDTQYF. CDR3 DNA sequence: TGTGCCAGCAGGTCGGAAGCGGGGGGGGTAGATACGCAGTATTTT.

The V call is TRBV28, the J call TRBJ1-1; TRBD1 aligns across 8 bases. The J segment lost 1 base and the V segment lost 6 bases, leaving 7 bases of the junction unmatched. CDR1 MDHEN and CDR2 SYDVKM come from the germline V gene. CDR3 length: 15 amino acids. CDR3 bases: TGTGCCAGCAGGGGGACAGGCCAAGAGAACACTGAAGCTTTCTTT. This encodes CASRGTGQENTEAFF. Full variable domain (missing parts from reference TRBV28 and TRBJ1-1): DVKVTQSSRYLVKRTGEKVFLECVQDMDHENMFWYRQDPGLGLRLIYFSYDVKMKEKGDIPEGYSVSREKKERFSLILESASTNQTSMYLCASRGTGQENTEAFFGQGTRLTVV.

The V and J genes are TRBV5-6 and TRBJ1-1; D remains ambiguous. Per germline, CDR1 SGHDT and CDR2 YYEEEE. The CDR3 is 16 residues long. Trimming left V 0 bases short and J 0 bases short, with 12 bases between. CDR3 bases: TGTGCCAGCAGCTTGGCAGTATGGAGCCTGAACACTGAAGCTTTCTTT. Its translation: CASSLAVWSLNTEAFF.

This chain links TRBV6-1 with TRBJ2-5; 14 bases align to TRBD2. This CDR3 has 17 amino acids. Germline V lookup: CDR1 MNHNS, CDR2 SASEGT. The V and J ends lost 3 bases and 5 bases, in that order; junction bases with no gene match: 8. The CDR3 here is CASSEIGLAGGSETQYF. The DNA of the CDR3 is TGTGCCAGCAGTGAGATCGGACTAGCGGGGGGTTCGGAGACCCAGTACTTC.

This chain connects TRBV6-5 to TRBJ2-7; 11 bases line up with TRBD2. This CDR3 is 14 amino acids long. V was pared by 5 bases and J by 3 bases, with 3 bases of the junction left unmatched. Germline CDR1 MNHEY, CDR2 SVGAGI. In DNA form, the CDR3 reads TGTGCCAGCAGTGTAGCGGGGGGGTACTACGAGCAGTACTTC. Translating gives CASSVAGGYYEQYF.

This chain connects TRBV7-8 to TRBJ2-1; TRBD2 is a possible D gene (7 bases). The CDR3 consists of 17 residues. The germline V and J ends were trimmed by 1 base and 9 bases, with 22 bases remaining between them. Germline loops: CDR1 SGHVS, CDR2 FQNEAQ. This CDR3 reads CASSLGGGLSLSGEQFF. DNA of the CDR3: TGTGCCAGCAGCTTAGGGGGGGGCCTTTCTCTCTCCGGTGAGCAGTTCTTC.

The gene calls are TRBV9 and TRBJ1-1, with D possibly matching TRBD1 (5 bases). CDR1 is SGDLS, CDR2 YYNGEE, per germline. V lost 2 bases, J lost 1 base, and 18 bases lay in between. The CDR3 covers 17 residues. This CDR3 reads CASSVWGEPNPNTEAFF. As DNA, the CDR3 is TGTGCCAGCAGCGTCTGGGGCGAGCCGAACCCGAACACTGAAGCTTTCTTT.